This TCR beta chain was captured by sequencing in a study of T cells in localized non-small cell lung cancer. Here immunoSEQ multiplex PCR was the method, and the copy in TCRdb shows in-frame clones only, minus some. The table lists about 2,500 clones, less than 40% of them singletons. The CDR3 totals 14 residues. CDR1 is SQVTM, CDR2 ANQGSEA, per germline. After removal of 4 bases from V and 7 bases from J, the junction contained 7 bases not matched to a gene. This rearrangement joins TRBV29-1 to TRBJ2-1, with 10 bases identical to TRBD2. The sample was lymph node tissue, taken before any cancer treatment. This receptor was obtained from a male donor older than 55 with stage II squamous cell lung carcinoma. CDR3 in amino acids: CSVGVAGGGNEQFF. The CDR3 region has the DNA TGCAGCGTTGGCGTAGCGGGAGGTGGGAATGAGCAGTTCTTC.